The T cell receptor (beta chain) under discussion was sequenced for a study of cytotoxic CD8 clonotypes in ibrutinib-treated CLL. The study's findings and limits: Sustained-remission patients were sampled at one set of times and progressing patients at different ones. Baseline levels were approached again at progression, after clonality had risen at ibrutinib response.

Between the trimmed V and J ends, which lost 4 bases and 0 bases, there was a span of 9 bases. Per the germline V gene, CDR1 is SGHTA and CDR2 is FQGNSA. CDR3 length: 15 amino acids. Regarding this clone: Its antigen is undetermined.

Some clones are missing from TCRdb's copy, which holds only in-frame ones; the method was immunoSEQ multiplex PCR. The profile covers roughly 23,000 clones, with 75% appearing a single time and approximately 6.9% taken by the ten largest. This sequence was found in a human donor with chronic lymphocytic leukemia. This specimen was PBMCs, taken before ibrutinib treatment. The chain uses TRBV7-2 and TRBJ2-2; a weak D match, TRBD2 (6 bases). The CDR3 bases are TGTGCCAGCAGCTGGGGCGGGGCGAACACCGGGGAGCTGTTTTTT. It translates to CASSWGGANTGELFF.